These 9 T cell receptor beta chains were all obtained from the same sample, sequenced in a study of T-cell memory formation after mild COVID-19 (dated by TCRdb to the early 2020s). The library was made by 5' RACE. Instrument on record: Illumina NovaSeq 6000. TCRdb trimmed the raw reads at Q25, called clones with MiXCR and kept productive beta chains. CDR3 protein duplicates are merged, each entry listing the most common genes and DNA. In all, the sample holds about 250,000 distinct CDR3 sequences, and 15% to 17% of those were seen once. 2.1% of the sample comes from the top ten. The material sequenced was PBMCs or a T cell subset sorted from them (not recorded which). The receptors here all came from an adult woman who had mild COVID-19 (a few samples of this study predate the infection). The sample titles of this study are shuffled in the database, so cell type and time point are left out; the donor was told from shared clones.

The chain employs TRBV2 and TRBJ2-2; 8 bases agree with TRBD1. J gave up 6 bases and V 10 bases, and 4 bases lay outside the gene matches. This CDR3 has 12 residues. CDR1 and CDR2 from the germline V gene are SNHLY and FYNNEI. The CDR3 sequence is CATKQGAGELFF. DNA for the CDR3: TGTGCCACCAAACAGGGGGCCGGGGAGCTGTTTTTT.

This clonotype was counted between two and nine times. The rearrangement uses TRBV29-1 and TRBJ2-1; the D is unclear. Trimming shortened V by 4 bases and J by 12 bases, and 22 bases separated the two germline ends. The germline V gene has CDR1 SQVTM and CDR2 ANQGSEA. This CDR3 region has 14 residues. The CDR3 DNA reads as TGCAGCGTTGTTTCCCCCCTCAGCGCCCCGGGGCAGTTCTTC. The encoded protein is CSVVSPLSAPGQFF.

This chain joins TRBV30 and TRBJ2-4, with D perhaps TRBD2 (7 bases). Germline V CDR1 and CDR2: GTSNPN, SVGIG (reference sequence). The length of the CDR3 is 15 residues. V shed 4 bases and J shed 8 bases, with 21 bases lying between them. The DNA for the CDR3 is TGTGCCTGGATCAGCGAGTGGGCGGGGGCCCACATTCAGTACTTC. Amino acids: CAWISEWAGAHIQYF.

V gene TRBV29-1 combines with J gene TRBJ2-2; 8 bases are a match to TRBD1. Germline V CDR1 and CDR2: SQVTM, ANQGSEA. J gave up 5 bases and V 6 bases, and 5 bases lay outside the gene matches. The CDR3 length is 13 residues. The DNA of the CDR3 is TGCAGCGTCCTGGACAGGGATACCGGGGAGCTGTTTTTT. This sequence encodes CSVLDRDTGELFF.

The V and J genes are TRBV7-9 and TRBJ2-5; D is unresolved. Trimming left V 0 bases short and J 2 bases short, with 7 bases between. The CDR3 length is 14 residues. CDR1 and CDR2 from the germline V gene are SEHNR and FQNEAQ (reference sequence). In DNA form, the CDR3 reads TGTGCCAGCAGCTTAGCGGGAACACAAGAGACCCAGTACTTC. It encodes CASSLAGTQETQYF.

The chain joins TRBV6-2 or TRBV6-3 to TRBJ2-3; possibly TRBD2 for D (6 bases). Germline CDR1 and CDR2: MNHEY and SVGEGT. The V gene lost 3 bases and the J gene lost 2 bases, with 15 bases spanning the gap. This CDR3 has 16 residues. The CDR3 region is CASSYGRGGVTDTQYF. CDR3 DNA: TGTGCCAGCAGTTATGGCAGAGGAGGGGTCACAGATACGCAGTATTTT.

The chain is built from TRBV18 and TRBJ2-1, with D unclear. Germline values: CDR1 KGHSH, CDR2 LQKENI. The germline V and J ends were trimmed by 0 bases and 13 bases, with 13 bases remaining between them. CDR3 size: 13 residues. The DNA of the CDR3 is TGTGCCAGCTCACCACCCCTTAGAGGAGATCAGTTCTTC. As protein: CASSPPLRGDQFF.

V usage is TRBV6-5 and J usage is TRBJ2-1, with 7 bases aligning to TRBD1. The trim removed 5 bases at V and 4 bases at J, leaving 8 bases unmatched. Germline values: CDR1 MNHEY, CDR2 SVGAGI. The CDR3 has 15 residues. The CDR3 DNA follows: TGTGCCAGCAGTGGGAGACAGGGACCATACAATGAGCAGTTCTTC. Translated: CASSGRQGPYNEQFF.

This rearrangement joins TRBV7-9 to TRBJ2-7, with TRBD1 matching over 8 bases. The V gene's germline CDR1 is SEHNR and CDR2 FQNEAQ (reference sequence). V lost 0 bases to trimming and J lost 5 bases; unmatched junction nucleotides: 9. This CDR3 contains 16 residues. This chain's CDR3 is CASSLAPGQGINEQYF. Written as DNA, the CDR3 is TGTGCCAGCAGCTTAGCCCCAGGACAGGGAATAAACGAGCAGTACTTC.